This T cell receptor (beta chain) was sequenced in a study of blood T cell repertoires in COVID-19. Overall study: PBMCs, B-cell-depleted T cells, or T cells provided the cDNA or gDNA that made up the material.

J lost 6 bases, V lost 6 bases, and 11 bases had no gene match. The CDR3 spans 15 residues. CDR1 is ENHRY, CDR2 SYGVKD, per germline. The authors' processing: Amplifying reference gene primers gave estimates of nucleated cell counts. The data were produced by immunoSEQ multiplex PCR, yet TCRdb's version contains in-frame clones alone and is incomplete. V, J and clone size reflect that table, while D and trimming were determined from the DNA. This table holds roughly 190,000 clones, more than 70% found once. The chain carries TRBV10-3 and TRBJ2-7, with 10 nucleotides matching TRBD2. The sequence was obtained from a human donor in a cohort sampled during active COVID-19. The sample consisted of peripheral blood. The CDR3 here is CAIRALAGKEGEQYF. CDR3 in DNA: TGTGCCATCAGAGCACTAGCGGGGAAGGAAGGCGAGCAGTACTTC.